This T cell receptor (beta chain) was identified during a study of identifying expanded T cells in peripheral blood. A note on this clone: The antigen remains undetermined.

The V segment lost 5 bases and the J segment 5 bases; nucleotides outside the gene matches: 6. The CDR3 is 14 amino acids. CDR1 is SGHTS and CDR2 is YDEGEE in the germline V gene. Study-level points and caveats: Roughly two-week clone count variance significantly increased as total template count grew. Over about two and four weeks, about 17 and 20 clones changed, versus more than 1 between replicates.

The repertoire was sequenced with immunoSEQ multiplex PCR; TCRdb's copy has only in-frame clones and lacks some. Found here are roughly 100,000 clones, about 89% of them singletons; the top ten hold about 15%. Sequenced input: blood. The chain has TRBV5-8 and TRBJ2-7; 11 bases line up with TRBD1. The TCR sequence derives from a person aged 18 to 70 in good health. CDR3 in amino acids: CASRGRTGGNEQYF. In DNA form, the CDR3 reads TGTGCCAGCAGGGGGAGGACAGGGGGCAACGAGCAGTACTTC.